The subject of this entry is one T cell receptor (beta chain). This entry comes from a study of blood T cell repertoires in COVID-19. Background on the study: The samples span acute and convalescent COVID-19 from the United States, Italy and Spain. Sources were T cells, B-cell-depleted T cells, or PBMCs; the material itself was cDNA or gDNA.

This CDR3 is built from 14 residues. Germline CDR1 and CDR2: MDHEN and SYDVKM. V lost 4 bases, J lost 2 bases, and 9 bases lay in between. In the original analysis: Amplification with reference gene primers provided the estimates of nucleated cell counts. Measured with immunoSEQ multiplex PCR; TCRdb has only the in-frame clones, and not every one. That table is the source of V, J and clone size, and D and trimming were worked out from the DNA. The table includes roughly 400,000 clones, roughly 86% detected once. This TCR was sampled from a woman between 55 and 75 years old with COVID-19, enrolled during active disease. The sample consisted of peripheral blood. V gene TRBV28 combines with J gene TRBJ1-3, with D maybe TRBD1 (5 bases). The CDR3 sequence: CASSSQGTGNTIYF. The CDR3 DNA reads TGTGCCAGCAGTTCCCAGGGTACTGGAAACACCATATATTTT.